This section outlines one T cell receptor (beta chain) sequence together with its context. The CDR3 is made up of 12 amino acids. Trimming pared 3 bases from V and 5 bases from J, leaving 7 bases between. Profiling relied on immunoSEQ multiplex PCR, and the TCRdb table lists in-frame clones only, not all of them. The sample holds more than 95,000 clones; 70% to 90% are singletons and the top ten take roughly 3%. This specimen belongs to a study of control samples from healthy donors and cancer patients. Sequenced sample: blood. The chain has TRBV12-3 or TRBV12-4 and TRBJ1-2; weak D call: TRBD1 (5 bases). The clonotype comes from a man in his sixties in good health. CDR3 loop: CASSFREYGYTF. The CDR3 DNA reads as TGTGCCAGCAGTTTCAGGGAATATGGCTACACCTTC.